This T cell receptor (beta chain) was obtained from a study of T cells in Graves' hyperthyroidism and ophthalmopathy (dated by TCRdb to the late 2010s). General notes on the study: Peripheral blood was collected at initial diagnosis, before any treatment. To identify TCR V-J signatures that set the groups apart, the researchers used a discovery cohort of more than 95 patients, made up of 40 to 45 with Graves' ophthalmopathy and approximately 57 with stable Graves' hyperthyroidism. Prospective prediction of ophthalmopathy was tested in an independent validation cohort of 18 hyperthyroidism patients and some 17 patients who later progressed to ophthalmopathy. The 100 or so discovery patients were randomly split 7:3 into training and test sets. In several Graves' hyperthyroidism patients, the study also compared T-cell repertoires from thyroid tissue with T-cell repertoires from blood. After blood sampling, hyperthyroidism patients were treated with methimazole at a starting dose of 30 mg daily, and ophthalmopathy patients were treated with high-dose intravenous methylprednisolone. According to the paper, TCR Vbeta CDR3 sequencing was carried out on 135 peripheral blood samples, which came from more than 40 ophthalmopathy, some 73 hyperthyroidism and some 17 progressor patients.

Stable Graves' hyperthyroidism was defined as the absence of progression to ophthalmopathy over 18 months of follow-up. Hyperthyroidism patients were newly diagnosed, had a disease duration of under 2 months, and were aged 18 to 65 years. Exclusion was applied to patients with uncontrolled infections, other autoimmune diseases, pregnancy or lactation. Diagnoses were established on the basis of clinical symptoms, serum thyroxine and TRAb, thyroid ultrasound, and orbital computed tomography. Ficoll-Paque density gradient centrifugation was used to isolate PBMCs from 8.5 to 10 ml of fresh peripheral blood. Trizol reagent was used to extract total RNA, and RNA quality was then checked on an Agilent 2100 Bioanalyzer. The CDR3, from cysteine to phenylalanine, totals 14 residues. Only the CDR3 DNA is retained, 42 bases long and in frame from the first base. V is reduced by 5 bases and J by 3 bases, leaving a spacing of 11 bases between them.

The TCR beta CDR3 regions were amplified from the RNA transcripts. The first round of RT-PCR for the TCR CDR3 was performed with the HTBI primer set and the Qiagen OneStep RT-PCR kit. A second multiplex PCR round built the libraries, followed by size selection and purification. Libraries were sequenced paired-end with 100 bp reads on an Illumina HiSeq2000. On the authors' methods: SOAPnuke was used to process the raw data, throwing out any read that contained adapters or uncalled bases, had a mean Phred below 15, or lacked an exact constant-primer or identifier match. COPE v1.2.5 was used to merge the high-quality paired reads, and each unique nucleotide sequence was defined as a clonotype. MiTCR v1.1 was used to align clonotypes to the IMGT TRBV, TRBD and TRBJ reference segments. The analysis was restricted to V-J combinations with a frequency above 0.0001, which together covered 99.2% of the repertoires. The TCS score was defined as F50 (clonal expansion) divided by E x V (chaos), with BLOSUM62-based TCRdist calculated between CDR3 peptides within each V-J. Welch's t-statistics and random forest reduced around 520 V-J features to 13, which were used in a naive Bayes classifier (R e1071). TCRdb reanalyzed the raw reads on its own, using fastp at Q25 for trimming and MiXCR for clone calling, and kept in-frame beta chains. Records with the same CDR3 protein are collapsed into one entry carrying the most frequent genes and DNA. The V and J calls reflect TCRdb's pipeline rather than the authors' work. A total of hundreds of thousands of distinct CDR3 sequences appear in this sample, approximately 14% of them only once. Clones ranked in the top ten supply approximately 10% of the sample.

The table lists this clonotype with a few counts. Its binding antigen is unknown. No qualities accompany the bases; no much larger clone lies one base away. Overall results and qualifications from the work: A model built on a 13 V-J signature distinguished ophthalmopathy from stable hyperthyroidism, reaching 85% to 90% sensitivity and 81.08% specificity in cross-validation and 80%/75% in testing. During validation, the model predicted progression to ophthalmopathy a median of about 5.9 months ahead of onset, with around 65% sensitivity and roughly 72% specificity. No statistical method was used to fix the sample size in advance, and group allocation was not hidden from the investigators. Blood samples also contained most of the expanded thyroid clonotypes (frequency above 0.001), which suggests that blood repertoires may reflect thyroid immune responses.

This receptor was taken from a woman between 18 and 29 years old with Graves' hyperthyroidism. This chain joins TRBV12-3 or TRBV12-4 to TRBJ1-5; D gene: possibly TRBD1, on 5 matching bases. The source material was blood. The DNA sequence reads TGTGCCAGCAGTCTGACAGCTCTCAATCAGCCCCAGCATTTT. It codes for CASSLTALNQPQHF.